The 27 T cell receptor beta chains below all came from one sample that was sequenced in a study of CD8 T cells in ankylosing spondylitis. TCRdb re-called the 5' RACE reads through MiXCR, storing one row per CDR3 protein. The table has 200,000 to 300,000 distinct CDR3 sequences, roughly a tenth seen once; the top ten hold around 3%. The sequencing input was blood, either unsorted or a sorted T cell fraction (not recorded which). These receptors came from a male donor with ankylosing spondylitis or in good health (not recorded which).

Many counts were recorded for this clonotype. The V and J genes are TRBV20-1 and TRBJ2-7, with 9 bases fitting TRBD2. CDR3 length: 14 amino acids. The J segment lost 6 bases and the V segment lost 6 bases, leaving 12 bases of the junction unmatched. Germline lookup yields CDR1 DFQATT and CDR2 SNEGSKA (reference sequence). The CDR3 loop reads CSAPTGLASSEQYF. As DNA, the CDR3 is TGCAGTGCGCCGACGGGACTAGCTTCTTCCGAGCAGTACTTC.

This clonotype was recorded many times. This chain connects TRBV4-1 to TRBJ2-2; 8 nucleotides agree with TRBD2. CDR1 and CDR2 from the germline V gene are MGHRA and YSYEKL. The CDR3 consists of 16 residues. The ends lost 4 bases at V and 5 bases at J; junction bases unmatched: 9. CDR3 DNA sequence: TGCGCCAGCAGCCCGTTAGCGGGGACGGTTACCGGGGAGCTGTTTTTT. This encodes CASSPLAGTVTGELFF.

This clonotype was picked up many times. The chain employs TRBV9 and TRBJ2-7; 8 positions match TRBD2. Germline values: CDR1 SGDLS, CDR2 YYNGEE. The CDR3 sequence is 15 residues long. Losses at the gene ends were 0 bases for V and 1 base for J; bases not matched to a gene: 3. The CDR3 nucleotides are TGTGCCAGCAGCGTAGCCAGCGGGGGATCCTACGAGCAGTACTTC. This codes for CASSVASGGSYEQYF.

At least ten counts were recorded for this clonotype. V and J are TRBV7-9 and TRBJ2-5; D might be TRBD1 (6 bases). CDR3 length: 14 amino acids. The germline V and J ends were trimmed by 2 bases and 5 bases, with 12 bases remaining between them. Looked up from germline, CDR1 is SEHNR and CDR2 is FQNEAQ (reference sequence). The CDR3 loop reads CASSLTQGFETQYF. As DNA, the CDR3 is TGTGCCAGCAGCTTAACCCAGGGGTTCGAGACCCAGTACTTC. Drawing the rest from reference TRBV7-9 and TRBJ2-5, the complete variable domain is DTGVSQNPRHKITKRGQNVTFRCDPISEHNRLYWYRQTLGQGPEFLTYFQNEAQLEKSRLLSDRFSAERPKGSFSTLEIQRTEQGDSAMYLCASSLTQGFETQYFGPGTRLLVL.

This clonotype was detected many times. This chain links TRBV10-3 with TRBJ2-1; 11 bases match TRBD2. The length of the CDR3 is 13 residues. J lost 4 bases, V lost 11 bases, and 4 bases had no gene match. Looked up from germline, CDR1 is ENHRY and CDR2 is SYGVKD. CDR3 sequence: CAVGLADYNEQFF. In DNA form, the CDR3 reads TGTGCCGTGGGACTAGCGGATTACAATGAGCAGTTCTTC.

This clonotype was picked up many times. The J gene is TRBJ1-3, the V gene TRBV4-2; D not resolved. The CDR3 spans 17 residues. The germline V gene encodes CDR1 LGHNA and CDR2 YNFKEQ. The V end was cut by 2 bases, the J end by 0 bases, with 14 bases between. CDR3 in DNA: TGTGCCAGCAGCCAACCTTCAAGAGTTACCTCTGGAAACACCATATATTTT. It codes for CASSQPSRVTSGNTIYF.

This clonotype has ten or more counts. V and J are TRBV4-1 and TRBJ2-2, with TRBD2 matching over 7 bases. The germline V gene encodes CDR1 MGHRA and CDR2 YSYEKL. The CDR3 is made up of 15 amino acids. Trimming removed 7 bases from V and 3 bases from J; junction bases left unmatched: 8. As DNA, the CDR3 is TGCGCCAGCAAGCCCCGGGGGGAAGACACCGGGGAGCTGTTTTTT. This sequence encodes CASKPRGEDTGELFF.

This clonotype was found a few times. The genes are TRBV2 and TRBJ1-2, with 8 bases identical to TRBD1. CDR1 and CDR2 from the germline V gene are SNHLY and FYNNEI. This CDR3 contains 13 residues. V was pared by 7 bases and J by 6 bases, with 7 bases of the junction left unmatched. CDR3 in DNA: TGTGCCAGCATGCCGGCAGGGGGCGATGGCTACACCTTC. Protein: CASMPAGGDGYTF.

This clonotype has at least ten counts. This chain joins TRBV6-1 and TRBJ2-1; TRBD2 matches at 12 bases. The junction had 6 bases not matched to a gene; V was cut back by 4 bases and J by 8 bases. Germline loops: CDR1 MNHNS, CDR2 SASEGT. The CDR3 is 15 amino acids. DNA for the CDR3: TGTGCCAGCAGTGGGACTAGCGGGACAGGCCATGAGCAGTTCTTC. Amino acids: CASSGTSGTGHEQFF.

This clonotype was seen at least ten times. V is TRBV9 and J is TRBJ2-3; D perhaps matches TRBD2 (7 bases). CDR1 and CDR2 (germline): SGDLS, YYNGEE. The CDR3 covers 15 residues. The V gene lost 0 bases and the J gene lost 2 bases, with 10 bases spanning the gap. CDR3 DNA sequence: TGTGCCAGCAGCGTAGAAGCGGGACACACAGATACGCAGTATTTT. Protein product: CASSVEAGHTDTQYF.

This clonotype was found many times. CDR3 loop: CASSLQGGIQYF. CDR3 coding DNA: TGTGCCAGCAGCTTGCAGGGGGGCATTCAGTACTTC. J is TRBJ2-4 and V is TRBV3-1; the D gene is possibly TRBD1 (7 bases). V was pared by 5 bases and J by 9 bases, with 11 bases between. This CDR3 is 12 amino acids long. Germline V gene data show CDR1 as LGHDT and CDR2 as YNNKEL (reference sequence).

This clonotype was observed many times. The rearrangement uses TRBV6-5 and TRBJ2-3; D is undetermined. Between the trimmed V and J ends, which lost 0 bases and 14 bases, there was a span of 18 bases. The V gene's germline CDR1 is MNHEY and CDR2 SVGAGI. The CDR3 sequence is 14 residues long. The CDR3 region is CASSYSADVNFLYF. The CDR3, as DNA: TGTGCCAGCAGTTACTCGGCGGACGTAAATTTTTTGTATTTT.

This sequence joins TRBV3-1 and TRBJ2-7, with a possible D match to TRBD2 (5 bases). The CDR3 sequence is 14 residues long. V was trimmed by 3 bases and J by 5 bases, leaving 14 bases between them. Germline V CDR1 and CDR2: LGHDT, YNNKEL (reference sequence). The DNA for the CDR3 is TGTGCCAGCAGCCATGGAGCGGCCTCTGACGAGCAGTACTTC. Translated: CASSHGAASDEQYF.

This clonotype has more than one count but fewer than ten. The chain has TRBV11-1 and TRBJ1-1, with D possibly matching TRBD1 (5 bases). This CDR3 comprises 14 residues. Germline V gene data show CDR1 as SGHAT and CDR2 as FQDESV (reference sequence). Between the trimmed V and J ends, which lost 3 bases and 5 bases, there was a span of 13 bases. The CDR3 loop reads CASSFNTGKTEAFF. For the CDR3, the DNA is TGTGCCAGCAGCTTTAATACAGGCAAGACTGAAGCTTTCTTT.

This clonotype has at least ten counts. The chain recombines TRBV6-5 with TRBJ1-2; the match to TRBD1 covers 9 bases. CDR1 is MNHEY, CDR2 SVGAGI, per germline. The trim removed 2 bases at V and 7 bases at J, leaving 8 bases unmatched. CDR3 length: 15 amino acids. The DNA for the CDR3 is TGTGCCAGCAGTTACGGTACAGGGGGCGCGAGTGGCTACACCTTC. Translation: CASSYGTGGASGYTF.

This clonotype was detected ten times or more. This rearrangement joins TRBV12-3 or TRBV12-4 to TRBJ1-2; D remains unclear. The CDR3 spans 14 residues. V lost 3 bases and J 0 bases, leaving 8 bases between the germline ends. CDR3 nucleotide sequence: TGTGCCAGCAGTTTGGGCAGCCCTAACTATGGCTACACCTTC. The encoded protein is CASSLGSPNYGYTF.

This clonotype was recorded at least ten times. This chain links TRBV2 with TRBJ2-3; the D gene is possibly TRBD2 (6 bases). V dropped 11 bases and J dropped 0 bases, with 15 bases sitting between them. This CDR3 is 14 amino acids long. Per germline, CDR1 SNHLY and CDR2 FYNNEI. The CDR3, as DNA: TGTGCCTCCTGCGGGGTTTCTAGCACAGATACGCAGTATTTT. As protein: CASCGVSSTDTQYF.

The J gene is TRBJ2-3, the V gene TRBV10-3, with 7 bases aligning to TRBD1. J gave up 0 bases and V 3 bases, and 12 bases lay outside the gene matches. Germline V gene sequence: CDR1 ENHRY, CDR2 SYGVKD. The CDR3 sequence is 18 residues long. The CDR3 DNA follows: TGTGCCATCAGTGAACGGGGACAGCTCGAATCTAGCACAGATACGCAGTATTTT. Its translation: CAISERGQLESSTDTQYF.

This clonotype was counted ten times or more. The chain links TRBV7-8 to TRBJ2-2; TRBD1 matches 7 bases. The V and J ends lost 1 base and 6 bases, in that order; junction bases with no gene match: 14. Germline V lookup: CDR1 SGHVS, CDR2 FQNEAQ. The length of the CDR3 is 18 residues. CDR3 loop: CASSLVIYGTAGAGELFF. CDR3 bases: TGTGCCAGCAGCTTAGTAATATACGGGACAGCCGGCGCCGGGGAGCTGTTTTTT.

This clonotype was seen ten or more times. This chain uses TRBV19 with TRBJ1-2; D is perhaps TRBD1 (5 bases). Germline V CDR1 and CDR2: LNHDA, SQIVND (reference sequence). V lost 4 bases and J lost 7, with 19 bases in between. The CDR3 is 15 residues long. CDR3 sequence: CASSNPTGSPTGYTF. Written as DNA, the CDR3 is TGTGCCAGTAGTAACCCCACAGGATCCCCCACTGGCTACACCTTC.

The chain employs TRBV18 and TRBJ2-7; D uncertain. Germline V gene lookup returns CDR1 KGHSH and CDR2 LQKENI. This CDR3 region has 14 residues. V lost 0 bases and J 1 base, leaving 7 bases between the germline ends. In DNA, the CDR3 is TGTGCCAGCTCACCACCGCTTTCGTCCTACGAGCAGTACTTC. This translates into CASSPPLSSYEQYF.

Worth noting for this clonotype: A much larger clone lies a single base off, so this may be a read error. The rearrangement uses TRBV2 and TRBJ1-1; D is unresolved. Germline CDR1 SNHLY, CDR2 FYNNEI. The CDR3 is 16 residues long. The V and J ends lost 6 bases and 4 bases respectively, with 21 bases between them. The CDR3 sequence: CASRPDLYSAVTEAFF. The CDR3 DNA follows: TGTGCCAGCAGACCAGACCTTTACAGCGCCGTCACTGAAGCTTTCTTT.

In its sample, this clonotype was seen many times. The V call is TRBV12-3 or TRBV12-4, the J call TRBJ2-3; a weak D match, TRBD2 (5 bases). V shed 6 bases and J shed 5 bases, with 6 bases lying between them. There are 11 residues in the CDR3. The CDR3 spells CASRREDTQYF. Written as DNA, the CDR3 is TGTGCCAGCAGGAGGGAAGATACGCAGTATTTT.

This clonotype was counted at least ten times. The V and J genes are TRBV18 and TRBJ2-5, with 9 bases identical to TRBD2. Unmatched junction bases numbered 13, after V lost 3 bases and J lost 5 bases. The CDR3 has 17 amino acids. Germline-derived CDR1 and CDR2 are KGHSH and LQKENI. CDR3 nucleotide sequence: TGTGCCAGCTCACCGGGACTAGCTGGGAGCAATGGGGAGACCCAGTACTTC. Its translation: CASSPGLAGSNGETQYF.

This clonotype was recorded a few times. The chain is built from TRBV27 and TRBJ2-1; 10 nucleotides match TRBD2. In germline, CDR1 is MNHEY, CDR2 SMNVEV (reference sequence). The V gene end was trimmed by 2 bases and the J gene end by 9 bases; junction bases not matched to a gene: 7. CDR3 length: 15 amino acids. Written as DNA, the CDR3 is TGTGCCAGCAGTTTAAGGGCTAGCGGGAGTACTGAGCAGTTCTTC. It is translated as CASSLRASGSTEQFF.

This clonotype appeared many times. This chain connects TRBV9 to TRBJ2-3; D not certain. Germline assignment: CDR1 SGDLS and CDR2 YYNGEE. V gave up 3 bases and J gave up 0 bases, with 8 bases separating them. CDR3 length equals 14 residues. Here the CDR3 DNA reads TGTGCCAGCAGCGGCCAGCTCAGCACAGATACGCAGTATTTT. Its protein product is CASSGQLSTDTQYF.

In its sample, this clonotype was seen many times. The rearrangement uses TRBV20-1 and TRBJ2-5; 8 bases map to TRBD2. This CDR3 region has 14 residues. Per germline, CDR1 DFQATT and CDR2 SNEGSKA (reference sequence). V trimming: 1 base; J trimming: 3 bases; junction bases outside the gene matches: 4. The CDR3 nucleotides are TGCAGTGCTAGAGTACTAGCGGTGGAAGAGACCCAGTACTTC. Translated: CSARVLAVEETQYF.